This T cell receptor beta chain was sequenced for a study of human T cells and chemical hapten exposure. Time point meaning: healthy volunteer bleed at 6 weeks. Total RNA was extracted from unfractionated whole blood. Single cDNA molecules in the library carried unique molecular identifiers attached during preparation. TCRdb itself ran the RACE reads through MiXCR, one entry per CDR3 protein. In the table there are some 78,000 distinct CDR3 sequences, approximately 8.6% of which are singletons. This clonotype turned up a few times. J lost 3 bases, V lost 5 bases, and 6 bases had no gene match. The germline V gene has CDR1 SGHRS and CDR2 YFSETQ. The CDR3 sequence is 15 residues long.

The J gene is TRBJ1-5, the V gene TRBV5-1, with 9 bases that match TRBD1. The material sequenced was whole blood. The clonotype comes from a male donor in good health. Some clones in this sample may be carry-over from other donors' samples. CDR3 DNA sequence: TGCGCCAGCAGTTGGGACAGGGTCAACAATCAGCCCCAGCATTTT. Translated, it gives CASSWDRVNNQPQHF.